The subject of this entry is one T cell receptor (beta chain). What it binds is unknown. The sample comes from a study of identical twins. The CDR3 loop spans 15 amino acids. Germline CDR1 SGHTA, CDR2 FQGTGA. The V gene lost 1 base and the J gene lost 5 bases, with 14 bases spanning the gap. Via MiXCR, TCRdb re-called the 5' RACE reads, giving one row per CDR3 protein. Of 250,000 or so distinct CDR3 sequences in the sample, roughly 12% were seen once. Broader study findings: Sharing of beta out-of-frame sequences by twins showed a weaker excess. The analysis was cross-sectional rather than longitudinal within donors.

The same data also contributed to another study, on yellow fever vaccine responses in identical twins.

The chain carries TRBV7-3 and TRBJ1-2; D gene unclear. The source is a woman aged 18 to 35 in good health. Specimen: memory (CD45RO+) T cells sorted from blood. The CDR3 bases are TGTGCCAGCAGCTTAAATCGGGCCGGAACATATGGCTACACCTTC. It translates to CASSLNRAGTYGYTF.